This is a list of T cell receptor beta chains from one sample in a study of shared clonotypes between healthy human individuals. Using immunoSEQ multiplex PCR, the repertoire was profiled, and TCRdb retains in-frame clones only, with some absent. The sample contains a few million clones, 93% of which appear only once. The sample comprised naive CD8+ T cells from PBMCs. The receptors were gathered from a man younger than 30 in good health. Some clones in this sample may be carry-over from other donors' samples. Each CDR3 is given with its conserved first and last residue. Fields, in order: J gene, CDR3 length, clone size, V gene, D gene, CDR3 DNA, CDR3 protein. The D gene is left open where the match is weak. Only some rows state a clone size, as once, few, many or a class for expanded clones.

>TRBJ1-5|17|-|TRBV28|-
TGTGCCAGCAGTTTAACCGACATATCCTATAGCAATCAGCCCCAGCATTTT
CASSLTDISYSNQPQHF
>TRBJ1-1|15|-|TRBV27|-
TGTGCCAGCAGTTTAGTAGAGACGGGGAACACTGAAGCTTTCTTT
CASSLVETGNTEAFF
>TRBJ2-7|15|-|TRBV5-5|TRBD1
TGTGCCAGCAGCTTAAGCCGGACAGGGTCCTACGAGCAGTACTTC
CASSLSRTGSYEQYF
>TRBJ2-2|16|-|TRBV7-9|TRBD2
TGTGCCAGCAGCCGCCTTGGGACTAGCGGGCCCGGGGAGCTGTTTTTT
CASSRLGTSGPGELFF
>TRBJ2-1|16|-|TRBV2|TRBD2
TGTGCCAGCAGTGAAGTGGTAGCGGGAGGATACAATGAGCAGTTCTTC
CASSEVVAGGYNEQFF
>TRBJ1-5|15|-|TRBV5-8|-
TGTGCCAGCAGCTTGGTATGGGGTACCAATCAGCCCCAGCATTTT
CASSLVWGTNQPQHF
>TRBJ2-7|15|-|TRBV11-1|TRBD1
TGTGCCAGCAGCCCCAGCACGACAGGGTTCTACGAGCAGTACTTC
CASSPSTTGFYEQYF
>TRBJ2-3|12|-|TRBV9|-
TGTGCCAGCTCGGACGGGTCGGATACGCAGTATTTT
CASSDGSDTQYF
>TRBJ1-5|15|-|TRBV6-6|TRBD1
TGTGCCAGCAAAGGACTAGACAGGGCGCGGGAGCCCCAGCATTTT
CASKGLDRAREPQHF
>TRBJ2-7|15|-|TRBV4-1|-
TGCGCCAGCAGCCATGCCGGGACGGGGAACTACGAGCAGTACTTC
CASSHAGTGNYEQYF
>TRBJ1-1|16|-|TRBV11-2|-
TGTGCCAGCAGCTTAGTTGTGCGGGGAGGGAACACTGAAGCTTTCTTT
CASSLVVRGGNTEAFF
>TRBJ2-5|14|-|TRBV1|-
TGCACCAGCAGCGGTGACAGGGGGCAAGAGACCCAGTACTTC
CTSSGDRGQETQYF
>TRBJ2-7|14|-|TRBV28|TRBD1
TGTGCCAGCAGTTTACCGGGACAGGGGAACGAGCAGTACTTC
CASSLPGQGNEQYF
>TRBJ2-1|14|-|TRBV27|-
TGTGCCAGCAGTACCTTGGGGGATTACAATGAGCAGTTCTTC
CASSTLGDYNEQFF
>TRBJ2-5|14|-|TRBV27|-
TGTGCCAGCAGTTTATCGCGCAGGGGAGAGACCCAGTACTTC
CASSLSRRGETQYF
>TRBJ1-2|14|-|TRBV28|-
TGTGCCAGCAGTTTAAGGCAGCGTAGCTATGGCTACACCTTC
CASSLRQRSYGYTF
>TRBJ1-1|15|-|TRBV4-3|-
TGCGCCAGCAGCCAAGATCGCGGCGTGAACACTGAAGCTTTCTTT
CASSQDRGVNTEAFF
>TRBJ2-1|11|-|TRBV27|-
TGTGCCAGCAGCACGTCCGGTGAGCAGTTCTTC
CASSTSGEQFF
>TRBJ2-7|11|-|TRBV30|-
TGTGCCTGGAAATTGAATGGGGAGCAGTACTTC
CAWKLNGEQYF
>TRBJ2-1|14|-|TRBV6-1|-
TGTGCCAGCAGCGACCGGGACTTCGACAATGAGCAGTTCTTC
CASSDRDFDNEQFF
>TRBJ1-2|12|-|TRBV5-6|-
TGTGCCAGCAGCCCTGCAGGCTATGGCTACACCTTC
CASSPAGYGYTF
>TRBJ2-7|14|-|TRBV9|-
TGTGCCAGCAGTAGGGGACTCCCCTCCTACGAGCAGTACTTC
CASSRGLPSYEQYF
>TRBJ1-4|12|-|TRBV6-6|-
TGTGCCAGCACCCCACGTAATGAAAAACTGTTTTTT
CASTPRNEKLFF
>TRBJ2-1|14|-|TRBV5-6|TRBD2
TGTGCCAGCAGCTTGGGCGGGAGAGGTAATGAGCAGTTCTTC
CASSLGGRGNEQFF
>TRBJ2-1|12|once|TRBV6-6|TRBD1
TGTGCCAGCAGTGCAGGGGGCTATGAGCAGTTCTTC
CASSAGGYEQFF
>TRBJ2-1|11|-|TRBV7-9|-
TGTGCCAGCAGCGCGGCTAATGAGCAGTTCTTC
CASSAANEQFF
>TRBJ2-7|13|-|TRBV27|-
TGTGCCAGCAGTCCTACTGTGGACTACGAGCAGTACTTC
CASSPTVDYEQYF
>TRBJ2-7|16|-|TRBV15|TRBD1
TGTGCCACCAGCCCCGGGGGAACAGGGGGTCGATACGAGCAGTACTTC
CATSPGGTGGRYEQYF
>TRBJ1-4|16|-|TRBV4-1|-
TGCGCCAGCAGCCAAGGTGGAGGCGGTGCAGGGGAAAAACTGTTTTTT
CASSQGGGGAGEKLFF
>TRBJ1-2|14|-|TRBV9|TRBD1
TGTGCCAGCAGCCAACAGGGGATGGGCGGTGGCTACACCTTC
CASSQQGMGGGYTF
>TRBJ2-5|14|-|TRBV10-3|-
TGTGCCACCCTTTCGACAGAACACCAAGAGACCCAGTACTTC
CATLSTEHQETQYF
>TRBJ2-7|13|-|TRBV27|-
TGTGCCAGCAGAACTTCCCCTGCTCGCGAGCAGTACTTC
CASRTSPAREQYF
>TRBJ2-7|14|-|TRBV5-6|TRBD1
TGTGCCAGCAGCTTCCGGGACAGATTCTACGAGCAGTACTTC
CASSFRDRFYEQYF
>TRBJ2-1|15|-|TRBV18|-
TGTGCCAGCTCACCCGGACGAGCCTACTACAATGAGCAGTTCTTC
CASSPGRAYYNEQFF
>TRBJ2-5|14|-|TRBV6-1|TRBD1
TGTGCCAGCCCCGGGACAGGGGGCCGGGAGACCCAGTACTTC
CASPGTGGRETQYF
>TRBJ1-1|15|few|TRBV9|TRBD1
TGTGCCAGCAGCCCACGGACAGGGTTTCTGTCTGAAGCTTTCTTT
CASSPRTGFLSEAFF
>TRBJ1-5|15|once|TRBV9|-
TGTGCCAGCAGCGTAGGTGACAGAACCAATCAGCCCCAGCATTTT
CASSVGDRTNQPQHF
>TRBJ2-7|13|-|TRBV15|-
TGTGCCACCAGCAGACGAGGTGGTAACGAGCAGTACTTC
CATSRRGGNEQYF
>TRBJ2-3|14|-|TRBV29-1|TRBD2
TGCAGCGGAAGGGGTAGCGGGAATGTAGATACGCAGTATTTT
CSGRGSGNVDTQYF
>TRBJ1-4|12|-|TRBV27|-
TGTGCCAGCAGGGACGTAGGGGAAAAACTGTTTTTT
CASRDVGEKLFF
>TRBJ2-5|17|-|TRBV4-1|TRBD2
TGCGCCAGCAGCCCAATTCGGGGGCTAGCGGGAAAGGAGACCCAGTACTTC
CASSPIRGLAGKETQYF